Listed here are 3 T cell receptor beta chains from one sample, sequenced in a study of pediatric ulcerative colitis. Some clones are missing from TCRdb's copy, which holds only in-frame ones; the method was immunoSEQ multiplex PCR. The sample carries roughly 60,000 clones, 80% to 90% recorded once. Source material: blood. These receptors were taken from a boy aged 5-17 years who was a control in a study of pediatric ulcerative colitis.

The V gene is TRBV2, the J gene TRBJ1-1; 10 positions agree with TRBD1. This CDR3 region has 12 residues. Germline CDR1 SNHLY, CDR2 FYNNEI. The DNA of the CDR3 is TGTGGGGGGACAGGGGAATGGACTGAAGCTTTCTTT. This translates into CGGTGEWTEAFF.

The chain couples TRBV6-1 to TRBJ2-7; a weak D match, TRBD1 (5 bases). The CDR3 contains 13 residues. Germline assignment: CDR1 MNHNS and CDR2 SASEGT. The germline V and J ends were trimmed by 6 bases and 6 bases, with 15 bases remaining between them. CDR3 sequence (DNA): TGTGCCAGCAGCATATCCAGGGCAGGCGAGCAGTACTTC. Translation: CASSISRAGEQYF.

The chain has TRBV10-3 and TRBJ2-1, with 9 bases that match TRBD1. Per germline, CDR1 ENHRY and CDR2 SYGVKD. V dropped 4 bases and J dropped 7; count of bases not matched to a gene: 5. The CDR3 runs to 14 residues. This CDR3 is CAISGLGQGNEQFF. Written as DNA, the CDR3 is TGTGCCATCAGTGGATTGGGACAGGGTAATGAGCAGTTCTTC.